Listed below are T cell receptor beta chains from one sample, sequenced in a study of cytotoxic CD8 clonotypes in ibrutinib-treated CLL. Sequencing used immunoSEQ multiplex PCR; TCRdb keeps in-frame clones, though not all of them. The sample includes approximately 92,000 clones, roughly 80% of them seen just once. This specimen was PBMCs, taken after 24 months of ibrutinib treatment. The receptors here all came from a human donor with chronic lymphocytic leukemia. The CDR3 runs from the conserved cysteine through the conserved F or W. Fields, in order: CDR3 protein, CDR3 DNA, V gene, J gene, clone size, D gene. A D gene is named only where the DNA matches it firmly. Rows give clone size only sometimes, using once, few, many, or a class for an expanded clone.

CDR3aa: CASSLGDREVTEAFF; CDR3nt: TGCGCCAGCAGCTTGGGGGACAGGGAGGTTACTGAAGCTTTCTTT; v_gene: TRBV5-1; j_gene: TRBJ1-1; abundance: NA; d_gene: TRBD1
CDR3aa: CATSVGRLAGGSDEQFF; CDR3nt: TGTGCCACCAGCGTGGGGAGATTAGCGGGAGGTTCAGATGAGCAGTTCTTC; v_gene: TRBV15; j_gene: TRBJ2-1; abundance: NA; d_gene: TRBD2
CDR3aa: CASSLSSGTSGYNEQFF; CDR3nt: TGTGCCAGCAGTTTATCGTCCGGGACTAGCGGATACAATGAGCAGTTCTTC; v_gene: TRBV27; j_gene: TRBJ2-1; abundance: NA; d_gene: TRBD2
CDR3aa: CAWSVGGSQPQHF; CDR3nt: TGTGCCTGGAGTGTTGGGGGCTCTCAGCCCCAGCATTTT; v_gene: TRBV30; j_gene: TRBJ1-5; abundance: NA; d_gene: NA
CDR3aa: CASSSPYEQYF; CDR3nt: TGTGCCAGCTCATCCCCCTACGAGCAGTACTTC; v_gene: TRBV18; j_gene: TRBJ2-7; abundance: NA; d_gene: NA
CDR3aa: CASSQLLFRDTLAKNIQYF; CDR3nt: TGTGCCAGCAGCCAACTACTCTTCAGGGACACTCTAGCCAAAAACATTCAGTACTTC; v_gene: TRBV27; j_gene: TRBJ2-4; abundance: NA; d_gene: NA
CDR3aa: CASRLPGTGSYEQYF; CDR3nt: TGTGCCAGCAGACTCCCTGGGACAGGCTCCTACGAGCAGTACTTC; v_gene: TRBV6-1; j_gene: TRBJ2-7; abundance: few; d_gene: TRBD1
CDR3aa: CASSPDRDRNSPLHF; CDR3nt: TGTGCCAGCTCACCTGACAGGGATCGAAATTCACCCCTCCACTTT; v_gene: TRBV18; j_gene: TRBJ1-6; abundance: NA; d_gene: TRBD1
CDR3aa: CASSTGTLKETQYF; CDR3nt: TGTGCCAGCAGCACTGGGACATTAAAAGAGACCCAGTACTTC; v_gene: TRBV7-2; j_gene: TRBJ2-5; abundance: NA; d_gene: NA
CDR3aa: CASSLTGQGAGGYTF; CDR3nt: TGTGCCAGCAGCCTAACGGGACAGGGGGCTGGCGGCTACACCTTC; v_gene: TRBV28; j_gene: TRBJ1-2; abundance: NA; d_gene: TRBD1
CDR3aa: CASSLHTSGASYEQYF; CDR3nt: TGTGCCAGCAGCTTACACACGTCCGGGGCCTCCTACGAGCAGTACTTC; v_gene: TRBV11-1; j_gene: TRBJ2-7; abundance: once; d_gene: NA
CDR3aa: CASSVLAGAGELFF; CDR3nt: TGTGCCAGCAGCGTACTAGCGGGAGCCGGGGAGCTGTTTTTT; v_gene: TRBV9; j_gene: TRBJ2-2; abundance: once; d_gene: TRBD2
CDR3aa: CASSLAARGVTGELFF; CDR3nt: TGTGCCAGCAGCTTGGCAGCGCGGGGGGTCACCGGGGAGCTGTTTTTT; v_gene: TRBV5-6; j_gene: TRBJ2-2; abundance: NA; d_gene: TRBD2
CDR3aa: CASSSRRGTEAFF; CDR3nt: TGTGCCAGCAGTTCCCGTCGGGGCACTGAAGCTTTCTTT; v_gene: TRBV27; j_gene: TRBJ1-1; abundance: NA; d_gene: NA
CDR3aa: CASTATASLEKLFF; CDR3nt: TGTGCCAGCACGGCGACAGCATCCCTTGAAAAACTGTTTTTT; v_gene: TRBV2; j_gene: TRBJ1-4; abundance: NA; d_gene: NA
CDR3aa: CASSKITTSGTAEQYF; CDR3nt: TGTGCCAGTAGCAAAATCACAACTAGCGGGACGGCCGAGCAGTACTTC; v_gene: TRBV19; j_gene: TRBJ2-7; abundance: once; d_gene: TRBD2
CDR3aa: CASSLGQGLVETQYF; CDR3nt: TGTGCCAGCAGCTTAGGACAGGGGTTGGTTGAGACCCAGTACTTC; v_gene: TRBV7-7; j_gene: TRBJ2-5; abundance: NA; d_gene: TRBD1
CDR3aa: CASSFSSAGGQPQHF; CDR3nt: TGTGCCAGCAGTTTCAGCTCGGCCGGGGGTCAGCCCCAGCATTTT; v_gene: TRBV27; j_gene: TRBJ1-5; abundance: NA; d_gene: NA
CDR3aa: CASSLVGGQGARQNSPLHF; CDR3nt: TGTGCCAGCAGCTTAGTAGGCGGCCAGGGGGCGCGTCAGAATTCACCCCTCCACTTT; v_gene: TRBV7-2; j_gene: TRBJ1-6; abundance: NA; d_gene: TRBD1
CDR3aa: CASSSGGNIQYF; CDR3nt: TGTGCCAGTAGTAGTGGGGGGAACATTCAGTACTTC; v_gene: TRBV19; j_gene: TRBJ2-4; abundance: many; d_gene: NA
CDR3aa: CASSQGLLAGGQETQYF; CDR3nt: TGTGCCAGCAGCCAAGGGTTGCTAGCGGGTGGCCAAGAGACCCAGTACTTC; v_gene: TRBV4-2; j_gene: TRBJ2-5; abundance: NA; d_gene: TRBD2
CDR3aa: CATSRDGGREGETQYF; CDR3nt: TGTGCCACCAGCAGAGATGGCGGGAGGGAGGGAGAGACCCAGTACTTC; v_gene: TRBV15; j_gene: TRBJ2-5; abundance: NA; d_gene: TRBD2
CDR3aa: CASGQGALNTGELFF; CDR3nt: TGTGCCAGCGGGCAGGGGGCCTTAAACACCGGGGAGCTGTTTTTT; v_gene: TRBV6-1; j_gene: TRBJ2-2; abundance: once; d_gene: TRBD1
CDR3aa: CASSPIHGQDTGELFF; CDR3nt: TGTGCCAGCAGCCCGATTCACGGACAGGACACCGGGGAGCTGTTTTTT; v_gene: TRBV5-4; j_gene: TRBJ2-2; abundance: NA; d_gene: TRBD1
CDR3aa: CASRASGRADTQYF; CDR3nt: TGTGCCAGTAGGGCTAGCGGGAGGGCAGATACGCAGTATTTT; v_gene: TRBV19; j_gene: TRBJ2-3; abundance: NA; d_gene: TRBD2
CDR3aa: CASSVGHLSGNTIYF; CDR3nt: TGTGCCAGCAGTGTAGGGCATCTTTCTGGAAACACCATATATTTT; v_gene: TRBV2; j_gene: TRBJ1-3; abundance: NA; d_gene: NA
CDR3aa: CASSRQGSYNSPLHF; CDR3nt: TGTGCCAGCAGTAGACAGGGGTCCTATAATTCACCCCTCCACTTT; v_gene: TRBV7-2; j_gene: TRBJ1-6; abundance: few; d_gene: TRBD1
CDR3aa: CSVGAKGLSLETQYF; CDR3nt: TGCAGCGTTGGGGCCAAGGGACTCTCCTTGGAGACCCAGTACTTC; v_gene: TRBV29-1; j_gene: TRBJ2-5; abundance: NA; d_gene: NA
CDR3aa: CASSYSADSNQPQHF; CDR3nt: TGTGCCAGCAGTTACTCGGCTGATAGCAATCAGCCCCAGCATTTT; v_gene: TRBV6-6; j_gene: TRBJ1-5; abundance: once; d_gene: NA
CDR3aa: CASSYGASGASYEQYF; CDR3nt: TGTGCCAGCAGTTACGGGGCTAGCGGGGCTTCCTACGAGCAGTACTTC; v_gene: TRBV6-6; j_gene: TRBJ2-7; abundance: NA; d_gene: TRBD2
CDR3aa: CASATGGVNQPQHF; CDR3nt: TGTGCCAGCGCAACAGGAGGGGTTAATCAGCCCCAGCATTTT; v_gene: TRBV18; j_gene: TRBJ1-5; abundance: once; d_gene: NA
CDR3aa: CASSLGQTYTEAFF; CDR3nt: TGCGCCAGCAGCTTGGGACAGACATACACTGAAGCTTTCTTT; v_gene: TRBV5-1; j_gene: TRBJ1-1; abundance: few; d_gene: NA
CDR3aa: CASSPGLAGAVAKNIQYF; CDR3nt: TGTGCCAGCAGCCCGGGACTAGCGGGAGCTGTAGCCAAAAACATTCAGTACTTC; v_gene: TRBV4-2; j_gene: TRBJ2-4; abundance: NA; d_gene: TRBD2
CDR3aa: CASSSRNGVGYTF; CDR3nt: TGTGCCAGCAGCTCCCGAAACGGTGTAGGCTACACCTTC; v_gene: TRBV7-3; j_gene: TRBJ1-2; abundance: NA; d_gene: NA
CDR3aa: CASSFRGGRAETQYF; CDR3nt: TGTGCCAGCAGCTTCCGGGGGGGTCGAGCAGAGACCCAGTACTTC; v_gene: TRBV7-9; j_gene: TRBJ2-5; abundance: once; d_gene: TRBD2
CDR3aa: CASSFGLAGTPSGETQYF; CDR3nt: TGCGCCAGCAGCTTCGGACTAGCGGGAACGCCTAGCGGAGAGACCCAGTACTTC; v_gene: TRBV5-1; j_gene: TRBJ2-5; abundance: NA; d_gene: TRBD2
CDR3aa: CASRWDGGGNEQYF; CDR3nt: TGTGCCAGTCGGTGGGACGGTGGTGGAAACGAGCAGTACTTC; v_gene: TRBV19; j_gene: TRBJ2-7; abundance: NA; d_gene: NA
CDR3aa: CASSFQGAGEAFF; CDR3nt: TGTGCCAGCAGCTTCCAGGGGGCTGGTGAAGCTTTCTTT; v_gene: TRBV4-2; j_gene: TRBJ1-1; abundance: NA; d_gene: TRBD1
CDR3aa: CARGGWAKEDTEAFF; CDR3nt: TGCGCCAGGGGTGGGTGGGCGAAAGAGGACACTGAAGCTTTCTTT; v_gene: TRBV23-1; j_gene: TRBJ1-1; abundance: few; d_gene: NA
CDR3aa: CASSYGRLIGNTIYF; CDR3nt: TGTGCCAGCAGTTACGGCAGGCTCATTGGAAACACCATATATTTT; v_gene: TRBV6-5; j_gene: TRBJ1-3; abundance: NA; d_gene: NA
CDR3aa: CASRLGADTQYF; CDR3nt: TGCGCCAGCAGGCTAGGGGCAGATACGCAGTATTTT; v_gene: TRBV5-1; j_gene: TRBJ2-3; abundance: NA; d_gene: NA
CDR3aa: CASSLDGWYNEQFF; CDR3nt: TGTGCCAGCAGCTTGGACGGGTGGTACAATGAGCAGTTCTTC; v_gene: TRBV7-2; j_gene: TRBJ2-1; abundance: NA; d_gene: NA
CDR3aa: CASSSSVGGSTDTQYF; CDR3nt: TGTGCCAGCAGCTCCTCGGTCGGGGGGAGCACAGATACGCAGTATTTT; v_gene: TRBV7-3; j_gene: TRBJ2-3; abundance: NA; d_gene: TRBD2
CDR3aa: CASSLEQGRQPQHF; CDR3nt: TGTGCCAGCAGTTTAGAACAGGGTCGTCAGCCCCAGCATTTT; v_gene: TRBV27; j_gene: TRBJ1-5; abundance: NA; d_gene: NA
CDR3aa: CASRSGQGYGYTF; CDR3nt: TGTGCCAGCAGAAGCGGGCAGGGCTATGGCTACACCTTC; v_gene: TRBV28; j_gene: TRBJ1-2; abundance: NA; d_gene: NA